This T cell receptor beta chain is from a study of patients and donors after allogeneic stem cell transplantation. TCRdb reprocessed the RT-PCR reads via MiXCR and lists one record per CDR3 protein. This table holds some 230,000 distinct CDR3 sequences, 13% to 15% found once. This CDR3 contains 14 residues. Germline-derived CDR1 and CDR2 are MRHNA and SNTAGT. V lost 6 bases, J lost 8 bases, and 8 bases stayed unmatched. The chain is built from TRBV6-4 and TRBJ2-3, with TRBD1 identical over 10 bases. This receptor was identified in a human donor who was either an allogeneic HSCT recipient or a stem cell or donor lymphocyte infusion donor (not recorded which). It is not recorded whose cells these are; they may come from a transplant donor. Sequencing input: blood, either unsorted or a sorted T cell fraction (not recorded which). In nucleotides, the CDR3 is TGTGCCAGCAGCCCGACAGGGGGCGAAGGTACGCAGTATTTT. It specifies CASSPTGGEGTQYF.